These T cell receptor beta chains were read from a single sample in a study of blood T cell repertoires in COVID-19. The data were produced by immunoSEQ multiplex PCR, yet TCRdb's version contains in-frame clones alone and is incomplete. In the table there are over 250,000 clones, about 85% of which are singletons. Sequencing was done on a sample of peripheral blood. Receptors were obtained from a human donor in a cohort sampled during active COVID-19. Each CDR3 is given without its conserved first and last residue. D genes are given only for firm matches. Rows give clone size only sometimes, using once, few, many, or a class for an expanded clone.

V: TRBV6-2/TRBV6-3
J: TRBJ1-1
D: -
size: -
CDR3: ASSYPMDSMNTEAF

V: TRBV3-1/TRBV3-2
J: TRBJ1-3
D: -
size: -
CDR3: ASSQGGGTAGNTIY

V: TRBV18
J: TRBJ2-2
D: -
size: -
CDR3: ASSPTTGLILNTGELF

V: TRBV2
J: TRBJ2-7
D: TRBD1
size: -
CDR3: ASTSQGAATYEQY

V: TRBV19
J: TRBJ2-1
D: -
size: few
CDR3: ASSIGESYNEQF

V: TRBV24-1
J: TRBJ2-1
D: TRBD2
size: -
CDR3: ATSAGTSGIDEQF

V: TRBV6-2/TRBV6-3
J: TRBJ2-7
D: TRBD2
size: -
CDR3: ASSYLGPSSGGLNEQY

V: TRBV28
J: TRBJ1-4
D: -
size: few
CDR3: ASSSVVGGEKLF

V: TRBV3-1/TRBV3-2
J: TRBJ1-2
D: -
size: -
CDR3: ASSQEQTNYGYT

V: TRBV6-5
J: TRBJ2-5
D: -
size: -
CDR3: ASSRSGEGETQY

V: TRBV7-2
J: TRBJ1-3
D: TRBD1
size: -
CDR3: ASSLETGTGNTIY

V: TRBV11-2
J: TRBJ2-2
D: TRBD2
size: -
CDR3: ASSYRVGLAGTGELF

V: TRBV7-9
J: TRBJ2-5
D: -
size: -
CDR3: ASPGTQY

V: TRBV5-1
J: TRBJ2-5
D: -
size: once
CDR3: ATTPAGGYQETQY

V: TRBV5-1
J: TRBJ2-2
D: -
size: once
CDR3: ASSLSGGNTGELF

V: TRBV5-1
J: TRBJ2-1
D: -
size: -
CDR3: ASSLDPGYNEQF

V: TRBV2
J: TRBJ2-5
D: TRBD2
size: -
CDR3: ASSRPSGTETQY

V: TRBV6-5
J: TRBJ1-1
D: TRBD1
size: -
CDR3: ASKQGASAEAF

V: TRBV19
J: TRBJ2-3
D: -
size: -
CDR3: ATKSAADLLTDTQY

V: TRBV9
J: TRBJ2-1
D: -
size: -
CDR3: ASSPHGDLAVYNEQF

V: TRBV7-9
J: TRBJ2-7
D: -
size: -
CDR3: ASSLGHNTYEQY

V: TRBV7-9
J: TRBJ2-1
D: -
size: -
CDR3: ASSVSGSYNEQF

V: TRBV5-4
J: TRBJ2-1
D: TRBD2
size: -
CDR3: ASQGTSGLESYNEQF

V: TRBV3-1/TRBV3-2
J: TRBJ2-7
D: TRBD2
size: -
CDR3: ASSQPSTSGSFEQY

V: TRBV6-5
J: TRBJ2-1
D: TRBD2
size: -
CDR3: ASSSGTSVSEQF

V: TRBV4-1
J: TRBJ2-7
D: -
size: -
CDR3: ASSATTGSAYEQY

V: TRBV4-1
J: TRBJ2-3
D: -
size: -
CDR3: ASSTRDTQY

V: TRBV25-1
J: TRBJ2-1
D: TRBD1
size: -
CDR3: ASSETGANEQF

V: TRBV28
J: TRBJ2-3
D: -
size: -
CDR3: ASRRWEGTDTQY

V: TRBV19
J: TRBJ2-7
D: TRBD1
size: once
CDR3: ASSIGDRVAYEQY

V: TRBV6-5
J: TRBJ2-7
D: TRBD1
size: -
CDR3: ASSPDRGYEQY

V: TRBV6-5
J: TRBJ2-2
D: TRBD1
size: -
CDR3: ASSHRDSITGELF

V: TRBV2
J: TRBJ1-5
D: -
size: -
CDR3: ASGAAGWEEPQH

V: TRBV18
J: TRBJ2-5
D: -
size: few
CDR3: ASSVGAEETQY

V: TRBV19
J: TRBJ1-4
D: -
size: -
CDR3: ASSRMIAGQLHRGDEKLF

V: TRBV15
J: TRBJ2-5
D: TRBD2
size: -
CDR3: ATRVMGGETQY

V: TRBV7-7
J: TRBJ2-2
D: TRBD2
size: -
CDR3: ASMKTESGRGNTGELF

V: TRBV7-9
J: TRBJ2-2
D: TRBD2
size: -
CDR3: ASSFWTSSSGELF

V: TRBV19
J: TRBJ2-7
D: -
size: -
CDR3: ASTYEQY

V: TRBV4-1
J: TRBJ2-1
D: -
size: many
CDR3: ASSQASSLYNEQF

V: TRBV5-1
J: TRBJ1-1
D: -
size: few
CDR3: ASSLEQNTEAF

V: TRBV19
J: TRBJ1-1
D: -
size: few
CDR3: ASRTGNTEAF

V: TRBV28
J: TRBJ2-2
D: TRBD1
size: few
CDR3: ASSVTGQGARGVITGELF

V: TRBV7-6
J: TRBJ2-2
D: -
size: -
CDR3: ASSPERVNTGELF

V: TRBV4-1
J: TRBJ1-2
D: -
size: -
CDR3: ASSQDREGNYGYT